This T cell receptor (beta chain) was identified in a study of monozygotic twins with inflammatory bowel disease. Study observations and caveats: Cells of different T cell subtypes could not be told apart.

TCRdb reanalyzed the 5' RACE reads, giving one entry per CDR3 protein sequence and no DNA. This sample contains fewer than 400,000 distinct CDR3 sequences. There are 15 residues in the CDR3. Looked up from germline, CDR1 is MNHNS and CDR2 is SASEGT. With no T cell sorting beforehand, total RNA was isolated from whole blood. Points on this clonotype: No antigen is known for it.

Sample: blood. The source is a human donor with ulcerative colitis or Crohn's disease, or a healthy co-twin of an affected twin (not recorded which). This rearrangement joins TRBV6-1 to TRBJ1-3; lacking DNA, the TRBD1 call made by TCRdb goes unchecked. CDR3 region: CASKTGAVSGNTIYF.